This is a list of T cell receptor beta chains from one sample in a study of T cells in Graves' hyperthyroidism and ophthalmopathy. Each CDR3 protein gets one entry after TCRdb re-called the multiplex PCR reads with MiXCR. This sample carries around 690,000 distinct CDR3 sequences, approximately 15% of them seen once, and the ten largest clones take about a sixth. The sequenced sample consisted of blood. The receptor set was obtained from a middle-aged man with Graves' hyperthyroidism. CDR3s leave out the opening cysteine and the closing phenylalanine or tryptophan. D genes are given only for firm matches.

>TRBJ2-1|TRBV2|NA
ASSGGLPQSYNEQF
>TRBJ2-1|TRBV10-3|NA
AISPDGSYNEQF
>TRBJ2-3|TRBV11-1|TRBD2
ASSLVAGADTQY
>TRBJ2-7|TRBV20-1|TRBD2
SAQTSGRSYEQY
>TRBJ2-5|TRBV7-6|NA
ASSPRDFEETQY
>TRBJ1-2|TRBV27|TRBD1
ASKTGPNYGYT
>TRBJ2-5|TRBV28|TRBD2
ASSFGLAGVETQY
>TRBJ2-3|TRBV12-3/TRBV12-4|NA
ASSHLATYTDTQY
>TRBJ2-5|TRBV12-3/TRBV12-4|NA
ASSSRNQETQY
>TRBJ2-5|TRBV3-1|TRBD2
ASSQVYAGGSQETQY
>TRBJ2-1|TRBV27|NA
ASSLSEGYNEQF
>TRBJ1-1|TRBV19|TRBD1
ASSGKGQFAEAF
>TRBJ2-3|TRBV27|TRBD1
ASTWTGSTDTQY
>TRBJ1-1|TRBV18|TRBD1
ASSPRGQGLTEAF
>TRBJ2-5|TRBV6-2/TRBV6-3|TRBD2
ASSYPGLVEDAQETQY
>TRBJ1-1|TRBV12-3/TRBV12-4|TRBD1
ASEGAGTEAF
>TRBJ1-5|TRBV12-3/TRBV12-4|TRBD1
ASSYDRVNQPQH
>TRBJ2-1|TRBV10-1|NA
ASSEGLVADYNEQF
>TRBJ1-1|TRBV7-3|NA
ASSPNGGLEEAF
>TRBJ2-7|TRBV5-4|NA
ASSFNRESAYEQY
>TRBJ2-5|TRBV9|NA
ASSVAGQGGEETQY
>TRBJ1-2|TRBV3-1|TRBD1
ASSQGVGQGYGYT
>TRBJ2-3|TRBV20-1|NA
SARRGEDVSTDTQY
>TRBJ2-1|TRBV19|NA
ASSIYGNEQF
>TRBJ2-1|TRBV9|NA
ASSVSGTLSYNEQF
>TRBJ2-2|TRBV24-1|NA
ATSEDTGELF
>TRBJ2-2|TRBV12-3/TRBV12-4|TRBD2
ASRWTSSGELF
>TRBJ2-2|TRBV11-2|NA
ASSPTNTGELF
>TRBJ2-3|TRBV6-5|TRBD1
ASSYSTGTGATDTQY
>TRBJ2-1|TRBV9|NA
ASSVSHLISQLNEQF
>TRBJ2-7|TRBV10-3|NA
AISEGLGERYEQY
>TRBJ2-2|TRBV12-3/TRBV12-4|TRBD2
ASSSGTSGYTNTGELF
>TRBJ2-7|TRBV29-1|NA
SGSTAPTYEQY
>TRBJ2-2|TRBV30|TRBD1
AWRTGSNTGELF
>TRBJ2-1|TRBV20-1|TRBD2
SAITRTSVFIYNEQF
>TRBJ2-7|TRBV2|NA
ASSEVSIGGIGEQY
>TRBJ2-1|TRBV28|NA
ASSPGRAEQF
>TRBJ1-1|TRBV7-9|NA
ASSLAGGESEAF
>TRBJ1-1|TRBV13|NA
ASSGGGANTEAF
>TRBJ1-5|TRBV25-1|NA
ASSVGDGAWGNQPQH
>TRBJ2-2|TRBV5-1|NA
ASGLNGELF
>TRBJ2-3|TRBV27|NA
ATRLSPGVDTQY
>TRBJ2-6|TRBV28|NA
ASRLETAGANVLT
>TRBJ2-3|TRBV5-1|TRBD2
ASSLAVGGLSTDTQY
>TRBJ2-7|TRBV19|NA
ASSMTGDSYEQY
>TRBJ1-3|TRBV28|NA
ASSLSTGSGNTIY
>TRBJ1-1|TRBV19|NA
ASSISRENTEAF
>TRBJ1-2|TRBV30|NA
AWSLAVYGYT
>TRBJ2-3|TRBV29-1|TRBD1
SVETGESTDTQY
>TRBJ2-7|TRBV5-1|NA
ASSSILMGGFSYEQY
>TRBJ2-7|TRBV27|NA
ASSWGRSYEQY
>TRBJ1-2|TRBV6-2/TRBV6-3|NA
ASSYRPGSPLGYT
>TRBJ1-4|TRBV28|NA
ASSSPGSGEKLF
>TRBJ2-2|TRBV7-9|NA
ASSSEAGQLTGELF
>TRBJ1-2|TRBV7-2|TRBD1
ASSRDRDGYT
>TRBJ1-1|TRBV2|NA
ASIGRANTEAF
>TRBJ2-2|TRBV27|TRBD1
ASSHTGTGVNGELF
>TRBJ2-2|TRBV20-1|TRBD2
SARESAGAGTGELF
>TRBJ1-1|TRBV20-1|TRBD1
SASRTGAPEAF